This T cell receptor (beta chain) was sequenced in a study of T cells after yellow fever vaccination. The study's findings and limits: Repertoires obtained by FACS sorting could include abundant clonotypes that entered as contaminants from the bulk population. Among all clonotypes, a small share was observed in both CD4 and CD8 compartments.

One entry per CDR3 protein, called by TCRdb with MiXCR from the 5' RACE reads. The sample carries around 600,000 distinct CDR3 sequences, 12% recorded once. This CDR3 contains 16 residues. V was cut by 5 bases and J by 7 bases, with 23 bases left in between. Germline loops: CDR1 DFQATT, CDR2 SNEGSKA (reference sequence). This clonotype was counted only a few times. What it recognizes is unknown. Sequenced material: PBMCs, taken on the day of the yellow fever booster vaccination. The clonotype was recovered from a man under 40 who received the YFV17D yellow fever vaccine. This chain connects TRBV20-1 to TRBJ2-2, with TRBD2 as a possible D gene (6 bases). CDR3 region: CSAGRSALASHGELFF. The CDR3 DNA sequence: TGCAGTGCTGGACGTAGCGCCCTAGCGTCCCACGGGGAGCTGTTTTTT.